This TCR beta chain emerged from a study of blood T cell repertoires in COVID-19 (dated by TCRdb to the early 2020s). A note on the overall study: Samples from collaborators originated in the United States, Italy and Spain and spanned both the acute and convalescent phases of COVID-19. Where available, HLA class I and class II types were taken from metadata supplied by the sample provider and were not determined by assay-based typing. Samples were obtained from the ongoing ImmuneRACE study (first 160 participants) and from over 1,000 subjects provided by 6 global collaborators. The material from the prospective study consisted of cDNA or gDNA derived from T cells, B-cell-depleted T cells, or PBMCs. A de-identified subject ID, COVID-19 status, age in years and sex were almost always included in the sample metadata. Subjects who had been exposed to COVID-19, were actively infected with it, or had recovered from it provided the deeply sampled blood TCRbeta repertoires that made up the dataset. The repertoires were released in a freely available public database intended as a resource for research on the immune response to SARS-CoV-2. Results and caveats for the whole study, not just this receptor: How much clinical and demographic metadata was included differed by source and by participant, and the metadata was provided uncurated.

TCRbeta CDR3 regions were amplified from genomic DNA using the immunoSEQ Assay, a bias-controlled multiplex PCR. Per the source publication's procedure: Within the assay, amplification of reference gene primers was used to estimate how many nucleated cells each sample contained. To quantify the absolute abundance of each unique TCRbeta CDR3 rearrangement, sequence reads were collapsed and filtered. For each sample, productive Simpson clonality was calculated by taking the square root of Simpson's diversity index across productive rearrangements. Sourced from immuneACCESS, this table was stored by TCRdb with only in-frame sequences that have V and J called. A share of the clones is absent; for the studies checked, an unresolved V gene accounts for under half, and the remainder has no known explanation. The D gene and trimming were derived from the DNA, and the V and J assignments and clone size from that table. The sample has 250,000 to 350,000 clones on record, roughly 90% of them singletons. About a fifth of the sample comes from the top ten.

In the prospective study, participants were roughly 18 to 90 years old, resided in fewer than 25 geographic areas of the United States, and were enrolled through a virtual design. In the prospective study, cohorts were assigned on the basis of participant-reported clinical history obtained from a screening survey and a study questionnaire. Recovered participants in ImmuneRACE Cohort 3 were defined by two consecutive negative NP/OP PCR tests, clearance by a healthcare professional, or resolution of symptoms. Mobile phlebotomists in the prospective study collected whole blood, serum and a nasopharyngeal or oropharyngeal swab from every participant. Participants in the prospective study had the option to provide additional blood draws and questionnaires over an approximately 2-month period. Prospective study blood samples were shipped either frozen or at room temperature before DNA extraction. Measured from the cysteine to the phenylalanine, the CDR3 is 11 residues long. The kept DNA is CDR3 alone, 33 bases in frame from the first base. V is reduced by 4 bases and J by 12 bases, leaving a spacing of 11 bases between them.

This clone was picked up one time. Its antigen remains undetermined. One base away there is no much larger clone; base qualities are not given. Sequenced: PBMCs or T cells enriched from blood (not recorded which). This sequence uses TRBV12-3 or TRBV12-4 and TRBJ2-3; TRBD1 is perhaps the D gene, given 6 matching bases. This clonotype originated in a woman aged 25 to 45 who had recovered from COVID-19. DNA sequence: TGTGCCAGCAGTTCAGGGGCATCTCAGTATTTT. The resulting protein is CASSSGASQYF.